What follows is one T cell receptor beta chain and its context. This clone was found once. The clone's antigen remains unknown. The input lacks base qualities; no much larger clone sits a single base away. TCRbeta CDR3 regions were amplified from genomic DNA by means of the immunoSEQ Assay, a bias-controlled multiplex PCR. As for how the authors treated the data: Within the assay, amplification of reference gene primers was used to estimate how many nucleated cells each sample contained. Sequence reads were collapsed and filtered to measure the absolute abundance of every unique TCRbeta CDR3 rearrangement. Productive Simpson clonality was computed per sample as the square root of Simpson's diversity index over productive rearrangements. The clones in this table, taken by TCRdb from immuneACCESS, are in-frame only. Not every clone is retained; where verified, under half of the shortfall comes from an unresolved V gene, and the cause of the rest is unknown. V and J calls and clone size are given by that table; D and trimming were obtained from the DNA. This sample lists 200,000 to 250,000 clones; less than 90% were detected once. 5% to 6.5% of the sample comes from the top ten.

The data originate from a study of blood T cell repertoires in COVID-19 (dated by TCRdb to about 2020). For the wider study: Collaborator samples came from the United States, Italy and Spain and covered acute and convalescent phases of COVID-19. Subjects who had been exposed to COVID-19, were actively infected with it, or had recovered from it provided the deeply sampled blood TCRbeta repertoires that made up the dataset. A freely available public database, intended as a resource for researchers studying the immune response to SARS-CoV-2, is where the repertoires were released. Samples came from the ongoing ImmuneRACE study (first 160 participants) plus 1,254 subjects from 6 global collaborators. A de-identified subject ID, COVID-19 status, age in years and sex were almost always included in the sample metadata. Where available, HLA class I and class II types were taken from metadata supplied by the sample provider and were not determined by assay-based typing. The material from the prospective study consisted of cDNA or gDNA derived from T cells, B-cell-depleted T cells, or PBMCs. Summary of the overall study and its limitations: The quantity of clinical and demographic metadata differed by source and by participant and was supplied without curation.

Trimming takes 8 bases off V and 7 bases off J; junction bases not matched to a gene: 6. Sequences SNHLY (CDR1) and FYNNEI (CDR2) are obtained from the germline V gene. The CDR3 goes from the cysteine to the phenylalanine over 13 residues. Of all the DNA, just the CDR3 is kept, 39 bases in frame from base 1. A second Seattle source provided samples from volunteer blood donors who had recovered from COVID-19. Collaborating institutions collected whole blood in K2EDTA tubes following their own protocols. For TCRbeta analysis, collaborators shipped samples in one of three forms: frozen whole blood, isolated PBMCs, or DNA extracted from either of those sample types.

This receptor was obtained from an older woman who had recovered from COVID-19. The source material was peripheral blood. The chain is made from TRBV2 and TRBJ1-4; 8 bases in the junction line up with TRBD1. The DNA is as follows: TGTGCCAGCGAAGGACAGGGCGTTGAAAAACTGTTTTTT. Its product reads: CASEGQGVEKLFF.